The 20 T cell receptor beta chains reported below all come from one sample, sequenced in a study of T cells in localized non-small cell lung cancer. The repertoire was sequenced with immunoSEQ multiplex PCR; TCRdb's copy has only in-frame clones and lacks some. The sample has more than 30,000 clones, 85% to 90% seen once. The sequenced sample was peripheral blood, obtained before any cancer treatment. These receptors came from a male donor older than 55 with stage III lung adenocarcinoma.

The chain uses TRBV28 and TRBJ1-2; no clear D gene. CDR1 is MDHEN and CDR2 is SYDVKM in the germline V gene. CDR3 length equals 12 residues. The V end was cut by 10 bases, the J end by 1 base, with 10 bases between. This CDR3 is CATRLVNYGYTF. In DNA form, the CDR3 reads TGTGCCACACGACTGGTTAACTATGGCTACACCTTC.

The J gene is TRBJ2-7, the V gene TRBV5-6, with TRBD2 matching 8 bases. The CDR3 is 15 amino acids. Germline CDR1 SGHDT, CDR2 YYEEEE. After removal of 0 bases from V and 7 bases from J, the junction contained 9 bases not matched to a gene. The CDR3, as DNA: TGTGCCAGCAGCTTGGCAGTCGGGGGGGCGGGAGAGCAGTACTTC. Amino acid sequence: CASSLAVGGAGEQYF.

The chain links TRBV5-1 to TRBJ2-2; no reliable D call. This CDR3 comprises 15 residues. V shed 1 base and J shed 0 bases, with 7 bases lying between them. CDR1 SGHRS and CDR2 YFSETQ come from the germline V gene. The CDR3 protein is CASSLNRANTGELFF. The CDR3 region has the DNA TGCGCCAGCAGCTTGAATAGGGCGAACACCGGGGAGCTGTTTTTT.

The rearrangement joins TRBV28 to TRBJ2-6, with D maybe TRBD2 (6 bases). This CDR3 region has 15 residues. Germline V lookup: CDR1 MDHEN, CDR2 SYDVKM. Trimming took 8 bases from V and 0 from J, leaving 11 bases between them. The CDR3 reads CASVAGTSGANVLTF. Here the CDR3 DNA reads TGTGCCAGCGTGGCGGGAACCTCTGGGGCCAACGTCCTGACTTTC.

This chain's CDR3 is CASSPLGDRAGSGLINEQFF. The CDR3, as DNA: TGCGCCAGCAGCCCACTGGGGGACAGGGCGGGTAGTGGGCTTATTAATGAGCAGTTCTTC. The J gene is TRBJ2-1, the V gene TRBV5-1; 9 bases agree with TRBD1. This CDR3 has 20 residues. V was pared by 4 bases and J by 7 bases, with 24 bases of the junction left unmatched. In germline, CDR1 is SGHRS, CDR2 YFSETQ. Looking up the rest from reference TRBV5-1 and TRBJ2-1 gives the full variable domain: KAGVTQTPRYLIKTRGQQVTLSCSPISGHRSVSWYQQTPGQGLQFLFEYFSETQRNKGNFPGRFSGRQFSNSRSEMNVSTLELGDSALYLCASSPLGDRAGSGLINEQFFGPGTRLTVL.

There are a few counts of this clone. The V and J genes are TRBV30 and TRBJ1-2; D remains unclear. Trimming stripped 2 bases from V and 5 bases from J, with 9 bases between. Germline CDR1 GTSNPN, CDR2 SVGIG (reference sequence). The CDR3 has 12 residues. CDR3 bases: TGTGCCTGGAGTCCCACGGGATATGGCTACACCTTC. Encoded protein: CAWSPTGYGYTF. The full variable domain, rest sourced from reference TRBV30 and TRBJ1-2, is SQTIHQWPATLVQPVGSPLSLECTVEGTSNPNLYWYRQAAGRGLQLLFYSVGIGQISSEVPQNLSASRPQDRQFILSSKKLLLSDSGFYLCAWSPTGYGYTFGSGTRLTVV.

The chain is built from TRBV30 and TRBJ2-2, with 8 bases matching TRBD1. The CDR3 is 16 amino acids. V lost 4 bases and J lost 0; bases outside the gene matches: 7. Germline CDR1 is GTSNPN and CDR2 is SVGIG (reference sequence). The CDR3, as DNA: TGTGCCTGGATTTGGACAGGGTCGGCGAACACCGGGGAGCTGTTTTTT. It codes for CAWIWTGSANTGELFF. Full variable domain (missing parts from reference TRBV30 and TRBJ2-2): SQTIHQWPATLVQPVGSPLSLECTVEGTSNPNLYWYRQAAGRGLQLLFYSVGIGQISSEVPQNLSASRPQDRQFILSSKKLLLSDSGFYLCAWIWTGSANTGELFFGEGSRLTVL.

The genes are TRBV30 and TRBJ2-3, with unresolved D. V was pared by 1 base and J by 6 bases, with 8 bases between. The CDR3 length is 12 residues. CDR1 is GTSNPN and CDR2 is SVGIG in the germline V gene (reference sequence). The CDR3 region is CAWSDLADTQYF. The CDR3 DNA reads TGTGCCTGGAGTGATCTTGCGGATACGCAGTATTTT. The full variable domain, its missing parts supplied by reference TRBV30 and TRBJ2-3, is SQTIHQWPATLVQPVGSPLSLECTVEGTSNPNLYWYRQAAGRGLQLLFYSVGIGQISSEVPQNLSASRPQDRQFILSSKKLLLSDSGFYLCAWSDLADTQYFGPGTRLTVL.

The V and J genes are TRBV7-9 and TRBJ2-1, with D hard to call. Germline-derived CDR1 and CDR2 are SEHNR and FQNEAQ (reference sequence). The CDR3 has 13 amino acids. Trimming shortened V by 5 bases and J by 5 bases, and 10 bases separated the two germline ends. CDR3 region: CASSTSLDNEQFF. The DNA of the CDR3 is TGTGCCAGCAGCACCAGCCTCGACAATGAGCAGTTCTTC.

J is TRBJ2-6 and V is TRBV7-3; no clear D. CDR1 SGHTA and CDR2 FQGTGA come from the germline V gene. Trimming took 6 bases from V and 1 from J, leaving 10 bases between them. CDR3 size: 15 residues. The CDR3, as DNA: TGTGCCAGCAGTACCCCCGGATCTGGGGCCAACGTCCTGACTTTC. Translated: CASSTPGSGANVLTF. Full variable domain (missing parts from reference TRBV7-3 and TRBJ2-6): GAGVSQTPSNKVTEKGKYVELRCDPISGHTALYWYRQSLGQGPEFLIYFQGTGAADDSGLPNDRFFAVRPEGSVSTLKIQRTERGDSAVYLCASSTPGSGANVLTFGAGSRLTVL.

The CDR3 bases are TGTGCCAGCAGGACCGCAACTACAATGAACACTGAAGCTTTCTTT. It translates to CASRTATTMNTEAFF. The chain is built from TRBV6-6 and TRBJ1-1; D unresolved. Germline V lookup: CDR1 MNHNY, CDR2 SVGAGI (reference sequence). The CDR3 extends over 15 amino acids. Trimming shortened V by 6 bases and J by 0 bases, and 14 bases separated the two germline ends.

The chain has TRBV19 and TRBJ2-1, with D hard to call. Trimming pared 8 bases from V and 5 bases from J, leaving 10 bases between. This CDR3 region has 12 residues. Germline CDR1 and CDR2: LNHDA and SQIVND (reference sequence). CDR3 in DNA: TGTGCCAGTGGGGTTCTTGACAATGAGCAGTTCTTC. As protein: CASGVLDNEQFF.

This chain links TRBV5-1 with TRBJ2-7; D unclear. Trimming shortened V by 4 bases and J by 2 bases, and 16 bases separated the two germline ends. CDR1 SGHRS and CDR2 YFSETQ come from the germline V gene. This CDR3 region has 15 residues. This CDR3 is CASSPRAASTYEQYF. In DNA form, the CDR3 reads TGCGCCAGCAGCCCCCGTGCAGCGAGCACCTACGAGCAGTACTTC.

The CDR3 DNA sequence: TGTGCCAGCAGCTTGAGGGGACAAGACACAGATACGCAGTATTTT. Its translation is CASSLRGQDTDTQYF. This rearrangement joins TRBV5-5 to TRBJ2-3, with a tentative D call TRBD1 (6 bases). The germline V and J ends were trimmed by 1 base and 2 bases, with 11 bases remaining between them. The CDR3 covers 15 residues. Looked up from germline, CDR1 is SGHKS and CDR2 is YYEKEE (reference sequence). The whole variable domain, remainder taken from reference TRBV5-5 and TRBJ2-3, is DAGVTQSPTHLIKTRGQQVTLRCSPISGHKSVSWYQQVLGQGPQFIFQYYEKEERGRGNFPDRFSARQFPNYSSELNVNALLLGDSALYLCASSLRGQDTDTQYFGPGTRLTVL.

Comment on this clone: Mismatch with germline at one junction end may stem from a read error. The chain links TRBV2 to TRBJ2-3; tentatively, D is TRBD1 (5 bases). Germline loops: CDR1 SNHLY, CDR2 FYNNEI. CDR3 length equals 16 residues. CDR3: CASSEGQTTSTDTQYF. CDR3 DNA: TGTGCCAGCAGCGAAGGACAAACAACTAGCACAGATACGCAGTATTTT.

The CDR3 nucleotides read TGCGCCAGCAGCCAGACGATAGCGGGAGTATACAATGAGCAGTTCTTC. This gives the protein CASSQTIAGVYNEQFF. The chain uses TRBV4-1 and TRBJ2-1; 9 bases are a match to TRBD2. The CDR3 totals 16 residues. V gave up 3 bases and J gave up 4 bases; unmatched junction bases: 7. Germline-derived CDR1 and CDR2 are MGHRA and YSYEKL.

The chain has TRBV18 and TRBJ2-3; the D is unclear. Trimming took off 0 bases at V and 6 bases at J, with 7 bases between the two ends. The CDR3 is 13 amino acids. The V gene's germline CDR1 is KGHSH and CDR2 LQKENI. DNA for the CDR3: TGTGCCAGCTCACCACCGTCTCGGGATACGCAGTATTTT. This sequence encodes CASSPPSRDTQYF.

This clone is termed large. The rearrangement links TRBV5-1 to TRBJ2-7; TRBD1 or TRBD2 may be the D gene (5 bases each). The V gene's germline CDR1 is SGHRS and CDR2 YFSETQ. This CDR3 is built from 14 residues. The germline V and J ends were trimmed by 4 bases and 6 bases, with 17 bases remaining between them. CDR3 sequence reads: CASSATGTGAEQYF. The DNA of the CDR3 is TGCGCCAGCAGCGCCACCGGGACGGGCGCCGAGCAGTACTTC.

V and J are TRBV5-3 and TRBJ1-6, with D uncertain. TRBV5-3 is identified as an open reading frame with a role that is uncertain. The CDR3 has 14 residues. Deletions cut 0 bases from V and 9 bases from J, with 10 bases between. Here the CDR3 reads CARSLGLPSSPLHF. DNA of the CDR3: TGTGCCAGAAGCTTGGGCCTTCCGAGTTCACCCCTCCACTTT.

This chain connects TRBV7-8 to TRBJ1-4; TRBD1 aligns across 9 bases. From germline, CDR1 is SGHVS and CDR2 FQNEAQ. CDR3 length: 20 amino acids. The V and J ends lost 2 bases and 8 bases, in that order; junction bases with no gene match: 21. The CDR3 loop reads CASSLYRTGAHLRFFEKLFF. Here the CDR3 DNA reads TGTGCCAGCAGCTTATATAGGACAGGGGCCCACCTTCGGTTTTTCGAAAAACTGTTTTTT.